Following are 5 T cell receptor beta chains from one sample sequenced in a study of a mutant IDH1 vaccine in newly diagnosed glioma. Time point reported: week 35, safety follow-up. Topical imiquimod was applied with each vaccine dose, which held 300 ug of mutant IDH1 20-mer peptide. Their recognized antigens are unknown. Generated by immunoSEQ multiplex PCR, the TCRdb table keeps only in-frame clones and is missing some. The table includes about 54,000 clones, around four fifths detected once. The material sequenced was PBMCs, taken from a glioma patient whose treatment included an IDH1 peptide vaccine. The receptors were gathered from a woman younger than 30 with glioma.

In the case of this clone: Sequence at one end of the junction differs from germline and may be a read error. The chain joins TRBV10-2 to TRBJ1-5; D is unclear. The CDR3 totals 14 residues. Germline V gene data show CDR1 as WSHSY and CDR2 as SAAADI. CDR3 loop: CASSEVTGNQPQHF. The CDR3 coding sequence is TGCGCCAGTAGTGAGGTTACTGGCAATCAGCCCCAGCATTTT.

The chain carries TRBV4-3 and TRBJ1-4, with D perhaps TRBD1 (5 bases). The V and J ends lost 3 bases and 1 base respectively, with 9 bases between them. The CDR3 length is 15 residues. Germline CDR1 is LGHNA and CDR2 is YSLEER. The CDR3, as DNA: TGCGCCAGCAGCCAGGGCGACAGAACTAATGAAAAACTGTTTTTT. Translation: CASSQGDRTNEKLFF.

The gene calls are TRBV18 and TRBJ2-3; 9 positions agree with TRBD1. This CDR3 spans 15 amino acids. V was pared by 4 bases and J by 2 bases, with 4 bases of the junction left unmatched. From germline, CDR1 is KGHSH and CDR2 LQKENI. The CDR3 is CASSRGTGFTDTQYF. Here the CDR3 DNA reads TGTGCCAGCTCACGGGGGACAGGGTTCACAGATACGCAGTATTTT. Filled out from reference TRBV18 and TRBJ2-3, the complete variable domain reads NAGVMQNPRHLVRRRGQEARLRCSPMKGHSHVYWYRQLPEEGLKFMVYLQKENIIDESGMPKERFSAEFPKEGPSILRIQQVVRGDSAAYFCASSRGTGFTDTQYFGPGTRLTVL.

The chain has TRBV29-1 and TRBJ2-5, with 14 bases that match TRBD2. Germline V gene sequence: CDR1 SQVTM, CDR2 ANQGSEA. Unmatched junction bases numbered 8, after V lost 4 bases and J lost 4 bases. The CDR3 runs to 16 residues. The CDR3 DNA reads as TGCAGCGTTGTAGGGACTAGCGGGAGTCTCGCAGAGACCCAGTACTTC. Translating gives CSVVGTSGSLAETQYF.

CDR3 in DNA: TGTGCCAGCAGTGTCCAGGGGAACGAGCAGTACTTC. It yields the protein CASSVQGNEQYF. The rearrangement links TRBV2 to TRBJ2-7; a weak D match, TRBD1 (6 bases). Germline-derived CDR1 and CDR2 are SNHLY and FYNNEI. CDR3 length: 12 amino acids. Trimming stripped 4 bases from V and 5 bases from J, with 9 bases between.